Listed here are 18 T cell receptor beta chains from one sample, sequenced in a study of blood T cell repertoires in COVID-19. Method: immunoSEQ multiplex PCR; TCRdb's copy keeps in-frame clones and lacks some. In the table there are about 300,000 clones, around 88% of which are singletons. The source material was peripheral blood. The receptors here all came from a woman in her twenties or thirties who had recovered from COVID-19.

This chain joins TRBV6-5 and TRBJ2-3; 7 bases are a match to TRBD1. This CDR3 is built from 14 residues. J lost 3 bases, V lost 6 bases, and 6 bases had no gene match. Germline-derived CDR1 and CDR2 are MNHEY and SVGAGI. DNA for the CDR3: TGTGCCAGCAGGGGACAGATATTAACAGATACGCAGTATTTT. Translation gives CASRGQILTDTQYF.

The rearrangement joins TRBV18 to TRBJ1-3; 10 bases are a match to TRBD1. V lost 3 bases to trimming and J lost 2 bases; unmatched junction nucleotides: 4. The CDR3 has 16 amino acids. Germline assignment: CDR1 KGHSH and CDR2 LQKENI. This CDR3 is CASSPETGGPGNTIYF. DNA of the CDR3: TGTGCCAGCTCACCGGAGACAGGGGGCCCTGGAAACACCATATATTTT.

The rearrangement joins TRBV29-1 to TRBJ1-3; D remains ambiguous. Germline loops: CDR1 SQVTM, CDR2 ANQGSEA. This CDR3 spans 12 amino acids. The V end lost 7 bases, the J end lost 4 bases, and 11 bases lay between the germline ends. This CDR3 is CSASRSGNTIYF. As DNA, the CDR3 is TGCAGCGCCTCCAGGTCCGGAAACACCATATATTTT.

The CDR3 loop is CASSVALDSYNEQFF. The CDR3 DNA sequence: TGTGCCAGCAGCGTAGCCCTAGACAGTTACAATGAGCAGTTCTTC. The chain is built from TRBV9 and TRBJ2-1; TRBD1 might be the D (5 bases). CDR1 and CDR2 (germline): SGDLS, YYNGEE. The CDR3 consists of 15 residues. The V end was cut by 0 bases, the J end by 4 bases, with 11 bases between.

The V and J genes are TRBV7-9 and TRBJ1-6, with D perhaps matching TRBD1 (6 bases). The CDR3 consists of 16 residues. V was shortened by 4 bases and J by 7 bases, with 17 bases between the two germline ends. Germline values: CDR1 SEHNR, CDR2 FQNEAQ (reference sequence). CDR3 amino acids: CASSSPDRPLNSPLHF. The CDR3 bases are TGTGCCAGCAGCTCCCCGGACAGACCCCTAAATTCACCCCTCCACTTT. Together with reference TRBV7-9 and TRBJ1-6, the CDR3 gives the full variable domain: DTGVSQNPRHKITKRGQNVTFRCDPISEHNRLYWYRQTLGQGPEFLTYFQNEAQLEKSRLLSDRFSAERPKGSFSTLEIQRTEQGDSAMYLCASSSPDRPLNSPLHFGNGTRLTVT.

V usage is TRBV2 and J usage is TRBJ1-4, with D perhaps matching TRBD1 (5 bases). V gave up 10 bases and J gave up 6 bases, with 12 bases separating them. The CDR3 extends over 12 amino acids. CDR1 is SNHLY, CDR2 FYNNEI, per germline. The CDR3 DNA reads TGTGCCACCCGGGGGGACGATGAAAAACTGTTTTTT. Its translation: CATRGDDEKLFF.

CDR3 nucleotides: TGTGCCAGCAGCTCGAGGACAGGGGGACTGGATGAAAAACTGTTTTTT. This sequence encodes CASSSRTGGLDEKLFF. The chain couples TRBV5-4 to TRBJ1-4, with 10 bases lining up with TRBD1. The CDR3 loop spans 16 amino acids. V shed 3 bases, J shed 6 bases, and the junction held 8 bases outside the gene matches. Germline CDR1 is SGHNT and CDR2 is YYREEE (reference sequence). The full variable domain, completed using reference TRBV5-4 and TRBJ1-4, is ETGVTQSPTHLIKTRGQQVTLRCSSQSGHNTVSWYQQALGQGPQFIFQYYREEENGRGNFPPRFSGLQFPNYSSELNVNALELDDSALYLCASSSRTGGLDEKLFFGSGTQLSVL.

The chain carries TRBV9 and TRBJ2-1; D possibly corresponds to TRBD2 (5 bases). Germline V gives CDR1 SGDLS, CDR2 YYNGEE. CDR3 length equals 16 residues. Trimming removed 0 bases from V and 0 bases from J, with 10 bases in between. CDR3 sequence: CASSVDGESSYNEQFF. CDR3 bases: TGTGCCAGCAGCGTAGATGGGGAGAGCTCCTACAATGAGCAGTTCTTC.

The genes are TRBV24-1 and TRBJ2-1; 14 bases map to TRBD2. The V segment lost 2 bases and the J segment 6 bases; nucleotides outside the gene matches: 2. The CDR3 runs 16 residues. From germline, CDR1 is KGHDR and CDR2 SFDVKD. This CDR3 is CATSDSGLAGANEQFF. The CDR3 DNA reads TGTGCCACCAGTGATTCGGGACTAGCGGGGGCCAATGAGCAGTTCTTC.

This sequence joins TRBV6-1 and TRBJ1-1, with 7 nucleotides matching TRBD1. This CDR3 contains 16 residues. CDR1 is MNHNS and CDR2 is SASEGT in the germline V gene. The V and J ends lost 2 bases and 1 base, in that order; junction bases with no gene match: 7. CDR3 amino acids: CASSERPGGENTEAFF. The CDR3 DNA reads TGTGCCAGCAGTGAACGGCCAGGGGGAGAGAACACTGAAGCTTTCTTT.

The CDR3 DNA reads as TGTGCCAGCAGTGAATCGGCTAGCAACACCGGGGAGCTGTTTTTT. Amino acids: CASSESASNTGELFF. The chain couples TRBV6-4 to TRBJ2-2; D is perhaps TRBD2 (5 bases). V lost 3 bases to trimming and J lost 2 bases, with 10 bases between them. The CDR3 has 15 residues. Germline CDR1 reads MRHNA; CDR2 reads SNTAGT.

CDR3 protein: CSASARQETQYF. The CDR3, as DNA: TGCAGTGCCAGTGCCCGCCAAGAGACCCAGTACTTC. The genes are TRBV20-1 and TRBJ2-5, with D uncertain. Trimming removed 6 bases at V and 1 base at J, with 9 bases between. Germline V gene sequence: CDR1 DFQATT, CDR2 SNEGSKA (reference sequence). CDR3 length: 12 amino acids.

The table lists this clone with a few counts. The chain uses TRBV28 and TRBJ1-2, with D perhaps TRBD1 (6 bases). With 5 bases removed from V and 7 bases from J, the gap between germline ends came to 20 bases. This CDR3 region has 15 residues. Germline V gives CDR1 MDHEN, CDR2 SYDVKM. The CDR3 is CASSAEAGAFFGYTF. The CDR3 nucleotides read TGTGCCAGCAGTGCAGAAGCAGGGGCGTTCTTTGGCTACACCTTC.

The gene calls are TRBV4-2 and TRBJ1-2, with a possible D match to TRBD1 (6 bases). Trimming took 0 bases from V and 8 from J, leaving 16 bases between them. Germline V gives CDR1 LGHNA, CDR2 YNFKEQ. CDR3 length: 15 amino acids. The CDR3 coding sequence is TGTGCCAGCAGCCAAGAGGCAGGGGTCCCTTCGGGCTACACCTTC. Protein product: CASSQEAGVPSGYTF.

The rearrangement joins TRBV12-3 or TRBV12-4 to TRBJ1-2; tentative D call: TRBD1 (6 bases). Trimming removed 5 bases at V and 4 bases at J, with 11 bases between. The CDR3 runs 13 residues. The CDR3 bases are TGTGCCAGCAGTCCTGACAGGCCCTATGGCTACACCTTC. Residues: CASSPDRPYGYTF.

The gene calls are TRBV7-8 and TRBJ2-1; 9 bases align to TRBD1. The length of the CDR3 is 17 residues. The V segment lost 5 bases and the J segment 3 bases; nucleotides outside the gene matches: 11. Germline V gene lookup returns CDR1 SGHVS and CDR2 FQNEAQ. The CDR3 nucleotides read TGTGCCAGCAGCCCAGAGATAGGGACAGGGATCTACAATGAGCAGTTCTTC. Translation: CASSPEIGTGIYNEQFF.

The rearrangement uses TRBV19 and TRBJ1-3; possible D gene TRBD1, 5 bases. The CDR3 is 15 amino acids. CDR1 LNHDA and CDR2 SQIVND come from the germline V gene (reference sequence). Trimming stripped 5 bases from V and 0 bases from J, with 11 bases between. The CDR3 spells CASSLRTFSGNTIYF. CDR3 sequence (DNA): TGTGCCAGTAGTTTAAGGACATTCTCTGGAAACACCATATATTTT.

The chain recombines TRBV4-3 with TRBJ2-6, with unresolved D. This CDR3 has 15 amino acids. Trimming stripped 4 bases from V and 0 bases from J, with 7 bases between. Looked up from germline, CDR1 is LGHNA and CDR2 is YSLEER. The chain's CDR3 is CASSPLLSGANVLTF. DNA for the CDR3: TGCGCCAGCAGCCCTCTTCTCTCTGGGGCCAACGTCCTGACTTTC.